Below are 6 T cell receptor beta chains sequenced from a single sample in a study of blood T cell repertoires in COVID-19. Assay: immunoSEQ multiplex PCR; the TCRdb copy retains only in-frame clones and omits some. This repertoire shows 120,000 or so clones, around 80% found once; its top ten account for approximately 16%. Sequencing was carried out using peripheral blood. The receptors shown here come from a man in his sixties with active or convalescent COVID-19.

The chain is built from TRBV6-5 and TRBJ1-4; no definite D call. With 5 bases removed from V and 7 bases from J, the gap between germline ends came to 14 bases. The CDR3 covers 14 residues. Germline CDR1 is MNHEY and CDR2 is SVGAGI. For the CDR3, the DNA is TGTGCCAGCAGTCGTACTTCCTTTAGTGAAAAACTGTTTTTT. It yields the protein CASSRTSFSEKLFF.

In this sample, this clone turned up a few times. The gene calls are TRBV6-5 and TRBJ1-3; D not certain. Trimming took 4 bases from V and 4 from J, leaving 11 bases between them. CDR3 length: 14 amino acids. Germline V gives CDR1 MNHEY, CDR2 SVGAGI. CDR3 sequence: CASSSRGRGNTIYF. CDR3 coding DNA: TGTGCCAGCAGTTCCAGAGGCCGCGGAAACACCATATATTTT.

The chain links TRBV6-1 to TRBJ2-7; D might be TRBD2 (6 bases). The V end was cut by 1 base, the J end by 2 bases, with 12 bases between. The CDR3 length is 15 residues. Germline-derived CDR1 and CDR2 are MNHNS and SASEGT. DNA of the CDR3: TGTGCCAGCAGTGAAGGTGGAGGGACGGCCTACGAGCAGTACTTC. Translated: CASSEGGGTAYEQYF.

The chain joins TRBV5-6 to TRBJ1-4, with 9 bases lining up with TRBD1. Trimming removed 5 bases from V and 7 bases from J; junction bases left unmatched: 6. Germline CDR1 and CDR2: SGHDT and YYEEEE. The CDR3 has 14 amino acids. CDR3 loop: CASSNRGRFEKLFF. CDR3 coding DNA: TGTGCCAGCAGTAACAGGGGGCGCTTTGAAAAACTGTTTTTT.

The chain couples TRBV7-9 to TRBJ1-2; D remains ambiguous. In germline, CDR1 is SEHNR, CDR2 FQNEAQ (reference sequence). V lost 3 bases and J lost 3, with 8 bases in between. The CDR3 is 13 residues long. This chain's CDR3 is CASSFGSDYGYTF. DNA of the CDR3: TGTGCCAGCAGCTTTGGCTCTGACTATGGCTACACCTTC.

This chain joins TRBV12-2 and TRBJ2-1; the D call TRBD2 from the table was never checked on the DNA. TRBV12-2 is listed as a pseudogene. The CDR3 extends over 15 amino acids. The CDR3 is CASRSLAPTYNEQFF. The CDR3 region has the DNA TGTGCAAGTCGCTCTTTAGCGCCTACCTACAATGAGCAGTTCTTC.